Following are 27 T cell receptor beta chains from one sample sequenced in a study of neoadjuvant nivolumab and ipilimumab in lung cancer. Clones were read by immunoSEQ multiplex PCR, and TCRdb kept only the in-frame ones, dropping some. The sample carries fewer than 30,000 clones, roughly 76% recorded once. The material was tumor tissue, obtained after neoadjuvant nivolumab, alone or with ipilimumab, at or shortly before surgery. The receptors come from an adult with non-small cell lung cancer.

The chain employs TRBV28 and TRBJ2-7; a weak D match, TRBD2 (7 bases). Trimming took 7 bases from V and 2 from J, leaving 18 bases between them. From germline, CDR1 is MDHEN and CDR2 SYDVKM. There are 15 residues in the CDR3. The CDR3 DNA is TGTGCCAGCAACCCACGAGGGGGGGAAGCCTACGAGCAGTACTTC. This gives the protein CASNPRGGEAYEQYF.

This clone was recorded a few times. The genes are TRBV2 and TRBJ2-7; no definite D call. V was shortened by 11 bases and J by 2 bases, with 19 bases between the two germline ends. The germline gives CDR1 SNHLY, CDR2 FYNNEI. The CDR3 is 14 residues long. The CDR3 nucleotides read TGTGCCGGCTCAACCGGGCAGGCCCCCTACGAGCAGTACTTC. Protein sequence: CAGSTGQAPYEQYF.

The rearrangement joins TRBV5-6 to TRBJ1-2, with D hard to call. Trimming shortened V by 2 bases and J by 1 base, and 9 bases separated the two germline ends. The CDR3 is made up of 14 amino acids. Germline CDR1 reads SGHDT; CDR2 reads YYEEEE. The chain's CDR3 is CASSFRTDNYGYTF. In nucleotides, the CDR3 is TGTGCCAGCAGCTTCCGGACGGATAACTATGGCTACACCTTC.

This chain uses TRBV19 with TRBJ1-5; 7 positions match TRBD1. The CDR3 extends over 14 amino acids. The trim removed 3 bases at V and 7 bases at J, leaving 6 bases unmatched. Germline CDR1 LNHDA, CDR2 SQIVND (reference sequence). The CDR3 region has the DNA TGTGCCAGTAGTATCAGGGGGATAGGGCAGCCCCAGCATTTT. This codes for CASSIRGIGQPQHF.

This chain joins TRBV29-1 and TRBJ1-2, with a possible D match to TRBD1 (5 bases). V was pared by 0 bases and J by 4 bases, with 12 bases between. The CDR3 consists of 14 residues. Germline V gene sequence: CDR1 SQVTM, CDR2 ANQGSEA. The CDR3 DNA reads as TGCAGCGTTGAAGATCGAGGTCAGGGCTATGGCTACACCTTC. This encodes CSVEDRGQGYGYTF.

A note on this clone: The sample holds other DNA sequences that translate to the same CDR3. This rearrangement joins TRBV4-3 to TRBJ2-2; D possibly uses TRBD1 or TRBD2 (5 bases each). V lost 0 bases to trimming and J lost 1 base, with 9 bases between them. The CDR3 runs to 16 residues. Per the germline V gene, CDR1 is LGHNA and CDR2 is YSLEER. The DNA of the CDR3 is TGCGCCAGCAGCCAAGATCGGGGACGGAACACCGGGGAGCTGTTTTTT. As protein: CASSQDRGRNTGELFF.

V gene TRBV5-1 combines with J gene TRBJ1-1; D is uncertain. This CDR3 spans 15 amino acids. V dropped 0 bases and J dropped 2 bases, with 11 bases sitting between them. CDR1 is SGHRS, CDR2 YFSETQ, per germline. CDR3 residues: CASSLVGQVNTEAFF. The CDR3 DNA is TGCGCCAGCAGCTTGGTCGGTCAGGTTAACACTGAAGCTTTCTTT. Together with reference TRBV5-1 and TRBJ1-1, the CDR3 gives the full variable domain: KAGVTQTPRYLIKTRGQQVTLSCSPISGHRSVSWYQQTPGQGLQFLFEYFSETQRNKGNFPGRFSGRQFSNSRSEMNVSTLELGDSALYLCASSLVGQVNTEAFFGQGTRLTVV.

In DNA, the CDR3 is TGTGCCAGCAGCGTACAGGCTCCTGGCTACACCTTC. Its protein product is CASSVQAPGYTF. The J gene is TRBJ1-2, the V gene TRBV7-9, with D perhaps matching TRBD1 (5 bases). Looked up from germline, CDR1 is SEHNR and CDR2 is FQNEAQ (reference sequence). Trimming stripped 5 bases from V and 7 bases from J, with 11 bases between. This CDR3 comprises 12 residues.

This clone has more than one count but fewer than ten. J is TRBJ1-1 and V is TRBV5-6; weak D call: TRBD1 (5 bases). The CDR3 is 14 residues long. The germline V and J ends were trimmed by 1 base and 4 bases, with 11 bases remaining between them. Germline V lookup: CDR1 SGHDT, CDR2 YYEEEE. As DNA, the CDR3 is TGTGCCAGCAGCTTGTTTCAGGGTTCCACTGAAGCTTTCTTT. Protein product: CASSLFQGSTEAFF.

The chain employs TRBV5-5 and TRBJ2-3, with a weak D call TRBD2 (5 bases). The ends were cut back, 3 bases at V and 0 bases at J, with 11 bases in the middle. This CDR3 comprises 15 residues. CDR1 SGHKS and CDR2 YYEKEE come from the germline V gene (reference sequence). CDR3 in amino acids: CASSWGASSTDTQYF. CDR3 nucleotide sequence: TGTGCCAGCAGCTGGGGAGCCTCTAGCACAGATACGCAGTATTTT.

The CDR3 protein is CASSQGGNTGELFF. The DNA for the CDR3 is TGTGCCAGCAGCCAGGGTGGGAACACCGGGGAGCTGTTTTTT. This rearrangement joins TRBV6-5 to TRBJ2-2; D might be TRBD1 (5 bases). Germline V gives CDR1 MNHEY, CDR2 SVGAGI. V was cut by 6 bases and J by 1 base, with 9 bases left in between. The CDR3 contains 14 residues.

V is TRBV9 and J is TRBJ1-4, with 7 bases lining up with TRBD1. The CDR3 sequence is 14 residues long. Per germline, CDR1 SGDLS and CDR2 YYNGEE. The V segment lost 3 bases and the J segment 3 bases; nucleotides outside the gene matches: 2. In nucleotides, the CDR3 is TGTGCCAGCAGCGCCGGGACAGCTAATGAAAAACTGTTTTTT. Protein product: CASSAGTANEKLFF.

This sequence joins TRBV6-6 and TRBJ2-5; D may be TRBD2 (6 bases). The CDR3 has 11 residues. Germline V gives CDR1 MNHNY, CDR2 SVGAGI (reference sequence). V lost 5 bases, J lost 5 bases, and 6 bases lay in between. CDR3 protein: CASSRGETQYF. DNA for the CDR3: TGTGCCAGCAGTCGGGGGGAGACCCAGTACTTC.

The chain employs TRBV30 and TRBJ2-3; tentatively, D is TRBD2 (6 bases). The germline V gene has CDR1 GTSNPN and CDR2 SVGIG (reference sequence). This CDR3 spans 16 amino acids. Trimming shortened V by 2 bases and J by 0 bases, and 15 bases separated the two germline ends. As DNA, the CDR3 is TGTGCCTGGAGTTCAGGCGGGACGTACAGCACAGATACGCAGTATTTT. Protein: CAWSSGGTYSTDTQYF.

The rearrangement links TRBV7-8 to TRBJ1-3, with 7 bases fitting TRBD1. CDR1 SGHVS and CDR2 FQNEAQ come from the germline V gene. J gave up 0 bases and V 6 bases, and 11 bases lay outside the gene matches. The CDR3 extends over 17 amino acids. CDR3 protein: CASSFSPGQSSGNTIYF. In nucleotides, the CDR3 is TGTGCCAGCAGTTTTTCCCCGGGACAGAGCTCTGGAAACACCATATATTTT. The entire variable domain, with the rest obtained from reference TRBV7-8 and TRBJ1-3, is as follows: GAGVSQSPRYKVAKRGQDVALRCDPISGHVSLFWYQQALGQGPEFLTYFQNEAQLDKSGLPSDRFFAERPEGSVSTLKIQRTQQEDSAVYLCASSFSPGQSSGNTIYFGEGSWLTVV.

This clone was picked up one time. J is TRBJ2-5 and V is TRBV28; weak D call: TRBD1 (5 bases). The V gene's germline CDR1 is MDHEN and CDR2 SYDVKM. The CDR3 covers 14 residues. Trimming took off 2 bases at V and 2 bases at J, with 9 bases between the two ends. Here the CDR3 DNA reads TGTGCCAGCAGTTTAGGGCAGGGTCAAGAGACCCAGTACTTC. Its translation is CASSLGQGQETQYF.

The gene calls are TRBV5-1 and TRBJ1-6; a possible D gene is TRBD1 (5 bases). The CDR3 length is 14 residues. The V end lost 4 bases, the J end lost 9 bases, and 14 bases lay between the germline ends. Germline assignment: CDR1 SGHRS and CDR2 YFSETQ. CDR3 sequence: CASSNGTSASPLHF. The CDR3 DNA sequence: TGCGCCAGCAGCAACGGGACGTCCGCTTCACCCCTCCACTTT.

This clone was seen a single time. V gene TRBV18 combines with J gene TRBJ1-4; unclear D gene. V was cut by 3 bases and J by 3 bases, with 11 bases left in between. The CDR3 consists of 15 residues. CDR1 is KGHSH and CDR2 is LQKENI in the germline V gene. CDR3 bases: TGTGCCAGCTCACCGTCCGTGGGGTCTAATGAAAAACTGTTTTTT. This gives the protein CASSPSVGSNEKLFF.

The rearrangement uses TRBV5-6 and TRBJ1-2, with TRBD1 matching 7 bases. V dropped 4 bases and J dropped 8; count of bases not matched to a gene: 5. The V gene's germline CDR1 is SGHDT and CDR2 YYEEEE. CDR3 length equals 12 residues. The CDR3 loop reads CASSPGTVGYTF. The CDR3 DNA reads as TGTGCCAGCAGCCCCGGGACAGTAGGCTACACCTTC.

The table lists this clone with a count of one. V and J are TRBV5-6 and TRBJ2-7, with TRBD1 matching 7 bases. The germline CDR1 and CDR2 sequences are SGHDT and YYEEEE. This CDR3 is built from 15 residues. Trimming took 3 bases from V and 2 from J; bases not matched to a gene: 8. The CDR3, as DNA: TGTGCCAGCAGCTCCCTCCGGACAGGCGCCTACGAGCAGTACTTC. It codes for CASSSLRTGAYEQYF. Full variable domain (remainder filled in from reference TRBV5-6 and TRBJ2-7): DAGVTQSPTHLIKTRGQQVTLRCSPKSGHDTVSWYQQALGQGPQFIFQYYEEEERQRGNFPDRFSGHQFPNYSSELNVNALLLGDSALYLCASSSLRTGAYEQYFGPGTRLTVT.

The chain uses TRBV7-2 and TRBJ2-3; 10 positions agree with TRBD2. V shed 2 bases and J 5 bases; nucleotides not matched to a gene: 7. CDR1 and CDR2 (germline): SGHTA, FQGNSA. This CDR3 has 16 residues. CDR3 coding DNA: TGTGCCAGCAGCTTACAGTCTAGCGGGGGAGTAGATACGCAGTATTTT. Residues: CASSLQSSGGVDTQYF.

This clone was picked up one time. CDR3 loop: CASSLGTEAFF. The CDR3 DNA is TGTGCCAGCAGCTTAGGCACTGAAGCTTTCTTT. The chain recombines TRBV7-9 with TRBJ1-1; D not resolved. The CDR3 is 11 amino acids. Deletions cut 1 base from V and 4 bases from J, with 1 base between. Germline CDR1 SEHNR, CDR2 FQNEAQ (reference sequence).

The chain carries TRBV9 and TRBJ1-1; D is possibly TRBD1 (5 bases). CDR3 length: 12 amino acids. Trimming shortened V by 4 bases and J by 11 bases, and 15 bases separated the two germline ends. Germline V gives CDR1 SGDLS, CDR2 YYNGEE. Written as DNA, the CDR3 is TGTGCCAGCAGCCCAACCGGGACTACGGCTTTCTTT. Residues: CASSPTGTTAFF.

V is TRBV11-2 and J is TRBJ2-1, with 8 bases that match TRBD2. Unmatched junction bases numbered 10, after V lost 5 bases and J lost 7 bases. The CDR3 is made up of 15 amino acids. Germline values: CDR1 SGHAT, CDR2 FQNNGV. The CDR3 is CASSRVRLAGNEQFF. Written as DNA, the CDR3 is TGTGCCAGCAGCCGCGTCCGGCTAGCGGGTAATGAGCAGTTCTTC.

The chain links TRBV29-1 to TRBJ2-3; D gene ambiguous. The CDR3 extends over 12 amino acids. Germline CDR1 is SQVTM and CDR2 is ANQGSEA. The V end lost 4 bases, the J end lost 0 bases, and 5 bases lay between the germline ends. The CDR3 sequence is CSVGWSTDTQYF. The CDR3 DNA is TGCAGCGTTGGTTGGAGCACAGATACGCAGTATTTT.

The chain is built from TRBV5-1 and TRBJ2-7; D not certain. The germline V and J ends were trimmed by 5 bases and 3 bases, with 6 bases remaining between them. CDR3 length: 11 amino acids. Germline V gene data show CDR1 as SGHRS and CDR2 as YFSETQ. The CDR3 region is CASRSGYEQYF. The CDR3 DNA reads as TGCGCCAGCAGGTCCGGCTACGAGCAGTACTTC.

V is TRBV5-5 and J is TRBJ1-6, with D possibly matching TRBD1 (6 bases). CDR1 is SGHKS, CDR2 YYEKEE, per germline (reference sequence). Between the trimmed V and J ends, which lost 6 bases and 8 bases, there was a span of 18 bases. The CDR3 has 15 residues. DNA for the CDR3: TGTGCCAGCACCGGATTTGCGGGGGGCCATTCACCCCTCCACTTT. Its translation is CASTGFAGGHSPLHF. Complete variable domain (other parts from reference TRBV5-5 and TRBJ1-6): DAGVTQSPTHLIKTRGQQVTLRCSPISGHKSVSWYQQVLGQGPQFIFQYYEKEERGRGNFPDRFSARQFPNYSSELNVNALLLGDSALYLCASTGFAGGHSPLHFGNGTRLTVT.